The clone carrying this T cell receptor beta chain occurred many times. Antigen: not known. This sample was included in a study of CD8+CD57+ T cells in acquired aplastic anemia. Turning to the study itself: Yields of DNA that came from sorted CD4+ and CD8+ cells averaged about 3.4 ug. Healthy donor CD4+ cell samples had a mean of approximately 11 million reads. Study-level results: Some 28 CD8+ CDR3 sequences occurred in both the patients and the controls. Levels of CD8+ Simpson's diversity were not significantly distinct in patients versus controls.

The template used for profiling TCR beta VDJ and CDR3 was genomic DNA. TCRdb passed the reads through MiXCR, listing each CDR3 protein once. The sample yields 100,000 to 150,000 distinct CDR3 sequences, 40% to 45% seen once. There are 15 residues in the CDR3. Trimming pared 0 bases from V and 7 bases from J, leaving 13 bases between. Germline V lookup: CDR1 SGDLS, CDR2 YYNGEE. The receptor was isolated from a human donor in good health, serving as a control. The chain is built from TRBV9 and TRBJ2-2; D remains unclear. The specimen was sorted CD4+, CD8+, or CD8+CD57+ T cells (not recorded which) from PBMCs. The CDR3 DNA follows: TGTGCCAGCAGCGTAGTCGGGTACGGCCACGGGGAGCTGTTTTTT. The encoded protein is CASSVVGYGHGELFF.